This passage covers 28 T cell receptor beta chains from one sample sequenced in a study of T cells after posttransplantation cyclophosphamide (dated by TCRdb to 2016 to 2018). The control cohort consisted of approximately 12 patients who had myeloablative marrow transplants with methotrexate plus a calcineurin inhibitor and who were sampled 1 year after transplant. Libraries came from the immunoSEQ multiplex PCR assay. TCRdb limited this immuneACCESS table to in-frame rearrangements with V and J called. A share of clones is missing; checked studies link under half to unresolved V genes, and the rest is unexplained. In all, the sample holds over 10,000 clones, and over 70% of those were seen once. The ten largest clones take up around 3.6% of the sample. This material consisted of PBMCs, taken less than 400 days after allogeneic stem cell transplant with calcineurin inhibitor and methotrexate. These receptor sequences come from a male patient in his 30s who received an allogeneic stem cell transplant from an unrelated donor, was CMV-positive, and had acute GVHD only. Because of the transplant, the T cells may be the graft donor's rather than the patient's own.

V and J are TRBV19 and TRBJ1-6; 7 bases match TRBD1. Germline lookup yields CDR1 LNHDA and CDR2 SQIVND (reference sequence). With 6 bases clipped from V and 6 bases from J, the junction kept 5 bases outside the gene matches. This CDR3 has 14 amino acids. The CDR3 DNA follows: TGTGCCAGTAGCACCGGGACAGTTAATTCACCCCTCCACTTT. Its protein product is CASSTGTVNSPLHF.

The chain links TRBV5-1 to TRBJ2-5; possible D gene TRBD1, 6 bases. Germline CDR1 is SGHRS and CDR2 is YFSETQ. V was shortened by 3 bases and J by 2 bases, with 11 bases between the two germline ends. CDR3 length: 14 amino acids. As DNA, the CDR3 is TGCGCCAGCAGCTCGCAGGGGATTCAAGAGACCCAGTACTTC. Amino acids: CASSSQGIQETQYF.

V is TRBV2 and J is TRBJ1-5, with D perhaps TRBD1 (5 bases). CDR3 size: 13 residues. Trimming pared 8 bases from V and 6 bases from J, leaving 14 bases between. Germline V gene data show CDR1 as SNHLY and CDR2 as FYNNEI. For the CDR3, the DNA is TGTGCCAGCCTTTTGCAGGGAAGTCAGCCCCAGCATTTT. As protein: CASLLQGSQPQHF.

The chain uses TRBV7-2 and TRBJ1-6, with 7 nucleotides matching TRBD1. The CDR3 has 15 amino acids. V dropped 1 base and J dropped 7; count of bases not matched to a gene: 4. CDR1 is SGHTA, CDR2 FQGNSA, per germline. The CDR3 reads CASSLVGGQNSPLHF. The DNA of the CDR3 is TGTGCCAGCAGCTTAGTAGGGGGACAGAATTCACCCCTCCACTTT.

V usage is TRBV19 and J usage is TRBJ2-7; 9 positions agree with TRBD2. The CDR3 sequence is 16 residues long. Germline CDR1 is LNHDA and CDR2 is SQIVND (reference sequence). J was trimmed by 6 bases and V by 0 bases; bases with no gene match: 9. The CDR3 sequence: CASSIDLEAGGVEQYF. CDR3 DNA sequence: TGTGCCAGTAGTATAGATCTAGAAGCGGGAGGTGTCGAGCAGTACTTC. The full variable domain, in which reference TRBV19 and TRBJ2-7 provide the parts outside the CDR3, is DGGITQSPKYLFRKEGQNVTLSCEQNLNHDAMYWYRQDPGQGLRLIYYSQIVNDFQKGDIAEGYSVSREKKESFPLTVTSAQKNPTAFYLCASSIDLEAGGVEQYFGPGTRLTVT.

The V and J genes are TRBV29-1 and TRBJ2-2; TRBD2 aligns across 14 bases. Germline loops: CDR1 SQVTM, CDR2 ANQGSEA. The CDR3 covers 16 residues. V was clipped by 7 bases and J by 4 bases; unmatched bases: 8. The CDR3 sequence: CSAGTSGSRITGELFF. The CDR3 coding sequence is TGCAGCGCCGGGACTAGCGGGAGTAGAATCACCGGGGAGCTGTTTTTT.

V usage is TRBV9 and J usage is TRBJ2-6; tentative D call: TRBD2 (6 bases). The V gene lost 3 bases and the J gene lost 2 bases, with 15 bases spanning the gap. This CDR3 contains 17 residues. CDR1 is SGDLS and CDR2 is YYNGEE in the germline V gene. Written as DNA, the CDR3 is TGTGCCAGCAGCGCGGGCGGGACCTCCCCTGGGGCCAACGTCCTGACTTTC. As protein: CASSAGGTSPGANVLTF.

The CDR3 loop reads CASSVTAQRDTIYF. CDR3 nucleotide sequence: TGTGCCAGCAGTGTGACGGCACAGAGGGACACCATATATTTT. V is TRBV6-1 and J is TRBJ1-3; D uncertain. Germline lookup yields CDR1 MNHNS and CDR2 SASEGT. Between the trimmed V and J ends, which lost 4 bases and 8 bases, there was a span of 15 bases. This CDR3 has 14 amino acids.

J is TRBJ1-4 and V is TRBV29-1; D is perhaps TRBD1 (6 bases). This CDR3 has 16 amino acids. Germline V gene sequence: CDR1 SQVTM, CDR2 ANQGSEA. Trimming took off 4 bases at V and 4 bases at J, with 19 bases between the two ends. This chain's CDR3 is CSVGSSSGRGNEKLFF. The CDR3 bases are TGCAGCGTTGGCAGCTCGAGCGGCAGGGGTAATGAAAAACTGTTTTTT.

The rearrangement joins TRBV6-5 to TRBJ2-7, with D possibly being TRBD1 (6 bases). V was cut by 4 bases and J by 2 bases, with 12 bases left in between. Germline V CDR1 and CDR2: MNHEY, SVGAGI. CDR3 size: 14 residues. The CDR3 sequence: CASSSQGPPYEQYF. The CDR3 DNA follows: TGTGCCAGCAGTTCCCAGGGGCCCCCCTACGAGCAGTACTTC.

The sample holds a few counts of this clone. The chain links TRBV29-1 to TRBJ1-1; 9 bases are shared with TRBD1. The germline CDR1 and CDR2 sequences are SQVTM and ANQGSEA. The CDR3 is 12 residues long. V was pared by 7 bases and J by 4 bases, with 4 bases of the junction left unmatched. The CDR3 coding sequence is TGCAGCGGGGACAGGGTGGCCACTGAAGCTTTCTTT. Encoded protein: CSGDRVATEAFF.

The V and J genes are TRBV2 and TRBJ2-2, with TRBD2 identical over 10 bases. The V and J ends lost 4 bases and 3 bases, in that order; junction bases with no gene match: 11. CDR1 is SNHLY and CDR2 is FYNNEI in the germline V gene. CDR3 size: 18 residues. As DNA, the CDR3 is TGTGCCAGCAGTGGGTCCCCGACTCTAGCGGGGGACACCGGGGAGCTGTTTTTT. Its translation is CASSGSPTLAGDTGELFF.

This CDR3 reads CASSTGTGPYEQYF. The CDR3 region has the DNA TGTGCCAGCAGCACCGGGACAGGCCCCTACGAGCAGTACTTC. The V and J genes are TRBV11-3 and TRBJ2-7, with 8 positions matching TRBD1. The ends lost 5 bases at V and 2 bases at J; junction bases unmatched: 5. This CDR3 region has 14 residues. Germline values: CDR1 SGHNT, CDR2 YENEEA.

The chain recombines TRBV7-9 with TRBJ2-7; tentative D call: TRBD2 (6 bases). CDR3 length: 11 amino acids. V gave up 1 base and J gave up 9 bases, with 7 bases separating them. Germline V gives CDR1 SEHNR, CDR2 FQNEAQ (reference sequence). CDR3: CASSLGAGQYF. In nucleotides, the CDR3 is TGTGCCAGCAGCTTAGGAGCGGGGCAGTACTTC.

This sequence joins TRBV19 and TRBJ1-2; D unresolved. This CDR3 is built from 13 residues. Trimming pared 9 bases from V and 5 bases from J, leaving 16 bases between. Looked up from germline, CDR1 is LNHDA and CDR2 is SQIVND (reference sequence). The CDR3 reads CASSERAAYGYTF. The CDR3 DNA follows: TGTGCCAGCAGTGAGCGGGCGGCGTATGGCTACACCTTC.

The CDR3 sequence is CASSQDPWGGTVLRSYGYTF. Written as DNA, the CDR3 is TGCGCCAGCAGCCAAGATCCGTGGGGAGGGACGGTACTAAGGAGCTATGGCTACACCTTC. This chain uses TRBV4-3 with TRBJ1-2, with D possibly TRBD1 on 5 matching bases. The CDR3 covers 20 residues. Deletions cut 0 bases from V and 4 bases from J, with 27 bases between. CDR1 is LGHNA and CDR2 is YSLEER in the germline V gene.

V gene TRBV7-8 combines with J gene TRBJ1-5; D might be TRBD1 (5 bases). Germline V gives CDR1 SGHVS, CDR2 FQNEAQ. Deletions cut 2 bases from V and 5 bases from J, with 7 bases between. The CDR3 loop spans 13 amino acids. The DNA for the CDR3 is TGTGCCAGCAGCTTAACGGGGGATCAGCCCCAGCATTTT. Encoded protein: CASSLTGDQPQHF.

This chain uses TRBV4-1 with TRBJ1-3; 9 nucleotides align to TRBD1. Germline lookup yields CDR1 MGHRA and CDR2 YSYEKL. Unmatched junction bases numbered 6, after V lost 0 bases and J lost 0 bases. This CDR3 contains 18 residues. The CDR3 spells CASSQDPPTGGSGNTIYF. The CDR3 DNA sequence: TGCGCCAGCAGCCAAGATCCCCCGACAGGGGGCTCTGGAAACACCATATATTTT.

This clone has only one observation. The chain has TRBV5-6 and TRBJ1-2; perhaps TRBD1 as D (6 bases). The germline V and J ends were trimmed by 4 bases and 0 bases, with 16 bases remaining between them. The CDR3 runs to 16 residues. The germline CDR1 and CDR2 sequences are SGHDT and YYEEEE. The CDR3 coding sequence is TGTGCCAGCAGCGGGGAGAGGGGGGGCTCTAACTATGGCTACACCTTC. Translated: CASSGERGGSNYGYTF. Together with reference TRBV5-6 and TRBJ1-2, the CDR3 gives the full variable domain: DAGVTQSPTHLIKTRGQQVTLRCSPKSGHDTVSWYQQALGQGPQFIFQYYEEEERQRGNFPDRFSGHQFPNYSSELNVNALLLGDSALYLCASSGERGGSNYGYTFGSGTRLTVV.

The gene calls are TRBV29-1 and TRBJ2-7, with 8 bases that match TRBD1. V dropped 2 bases and J dropped 6; count of bases not matched to a gene: 6. CDR1 and CDR2 (germline): SQVTM, ANQGSEA. The CDR3 consists of 13 residues. The CDR3 DNA is TGCAGCGTTGAATGGCAGGGGGCCGGCGAGCAGTACTTC. This translates into CSVEWQGAGEQYF.

The chain joins TRBV18 to TRBJ2-7; D may be TRBD1 (6 bases). CDR3 length: 16 residues. Germline V lookup: CDR1 KGHSH, CDR2 LQKENI. V was pared by 3 bases and J by 3 bases, with 18 bases between. CDR3 residues: CASSPGQTLANYEQYV. Written as DNA, the CDR3 is TGTGCCAGCTCACCTGGACAGACATTAGCCAACTACGAGCAGTACGTC.

The chain carries TRBV30 and TRBJ2-2; the D gene is possibly TRBD1 (7 bases). With 3 bases removed from V and 3 bases from J, the gap between germline ends came to 11 bases. The length of the CDR3 is 14 residues. Germline V gives CDR1 GTSNPN, CDR2 SVGIG (reference sequence). The CDR3 nucleotides are TGTGCCTGGAGAGGAGGGGGCGACACCGGGGAGCTGTTTTTT. It yields the protein CAWRGGGDTGELFF.

This chain connects TRBV9 to TRBJ2-2, with 12 bases matching TRBD2. The germline gives CDR1 SGDLS, CDR2 YYNGEE. CDR3 length: 17 residues. V lost 4 bases to trimming and J lost 0 bases; unmatched junction nucleotides: 4. Here the CDR3 DNA reads TGTGCCAGCAGCACGACTAGCGGGGGCCCGAACACCGGGGAGCTGTTTTTT. Residues: CASSTTSGGPNTGELFF.

The CDR3 bases are TGTGCCAGCAGTTACTCGAACCGGGTTGAGACCCAGTACTTC. Amino acids: CASSYSNRVETQYF. This sequence joins TRBV6-5 and TRBJ2-5; D not resolved. This CDR3 contains 14 residues. Germline CDR1 and CDR2: MNHEY and SVGAGI. V dropped 0 bases and J dropped 5 bases, with 10 bases sitting between them.

This chain connects TRBV19 to TRBJ1-5; TRBD1 might be the D (5 bases). The CDR3 covers 15 residues. V was clipped by 5 bases and J by 1 base, with 12 bases between them. The V gene's germline CDR1 is LNHDA and CDR2 SQIVND (reference sequence). This chain's CDR3 is CASSPGRRSNQPQHF. DNA for the CDR3: TGTGCCAGTAGTCCAGGGAGGAGGAGCAATCAGCCCCAGCATTTT.

The chain is built from TRBV19 and TRBJ2-1; 7 nucleotides match TRBD1. CDR3 size: 13 residues. Per the germline V gene, CDR1 is LNHDA and CDR2 is SQIVND (reference sequence). V gave up 1 base and J gave up 8 bases; unmatched junction bases: 2. CDR3 bases: TGTGCCAGTAGTATAGGACAGGGCCATGAGCAGTTCTTC. Its translation: CASSIGQGHEQFF.

This clone appeared once. The V call is TRBV9, the J call TRBJ2-2; D might be TRBD1 (5 bases). The CDR3 is made up of 16 amino acids. Germline lookup yields CDR1 SGDLS and CDR2 YYNGEE. V lost 0 bases, J lost 7 bases, and 16 bases lay in between. The DNA of the CDR3 is TGTGCCAGCAGCGTAGCAAGTCAGGCTCAGGGCGGGGAGCTGTTTTTT. It yields the protein CASSVASQAQGGELFF.

The genes are TRBV30 and TRBJ2-7, with D possibly being TRBD2 (6 bases). The CDR3 is made up of 14 amino acids. With 0 bases removed from V and 2 bases from J, the gap between germline ends came to 11 bases. Germline V gene lookup returns CDR1 GTSNPN and CDR2 SVGIG (reference sequence). The CDR3 nucleotides are TGTGCCTGGAGTGTCGGGAGCGTCCCCTACGAGCAGTACTTC. Its translation: CAWSVGSVPYEQYF.